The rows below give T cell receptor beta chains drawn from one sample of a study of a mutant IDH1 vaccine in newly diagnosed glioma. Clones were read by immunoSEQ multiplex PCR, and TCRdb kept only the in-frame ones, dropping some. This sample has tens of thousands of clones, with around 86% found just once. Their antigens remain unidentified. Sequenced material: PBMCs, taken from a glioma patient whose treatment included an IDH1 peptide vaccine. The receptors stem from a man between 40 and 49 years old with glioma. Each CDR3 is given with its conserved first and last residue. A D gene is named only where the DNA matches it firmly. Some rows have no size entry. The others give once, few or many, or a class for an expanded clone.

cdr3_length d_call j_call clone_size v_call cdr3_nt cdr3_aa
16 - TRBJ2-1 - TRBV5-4 TGTGCCAGCAGCCCGCCCCGGCGGGGCACCTACAATGAGCAGTTCTTC CASSPPRRGTYNEQFF
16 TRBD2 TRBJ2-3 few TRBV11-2 TGTGCCAGCAGCTTAAAACTAGCGGCTAGCACAGATACGCAGTATTTT CASSLKLAASTDTQYF
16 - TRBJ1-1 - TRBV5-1 TGCGCCAGCAGTCACGGGGGAGGCTCTATGAACACTGAAGCTTTCTTT CASSHGGGSMNTEAFF
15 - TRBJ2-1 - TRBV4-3 TGCGCCAGCAGCCAAAGGGGCCAGGGGGGGGATGAGCAGTTCTTC CASSQRGQGGDEQFF
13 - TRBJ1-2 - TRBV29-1 TGCAGCGTTAGAGCTGGGGGTGGCTATGGCTACACCTTC CSVRAGGGYGYTF
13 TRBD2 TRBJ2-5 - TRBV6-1 TGTGCCAGCAGGGAGCTAGCGGAAGAGACCCAGTACTTC CASRELAEETQYF
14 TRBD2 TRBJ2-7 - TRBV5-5 TGTGCCAGCAGCTCGCGGACTAGTTCCTACGAGCAGTACTTC CASSSRTSSYEQYF
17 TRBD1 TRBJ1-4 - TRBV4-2 TGTGCCAGCAGCCAATGGACAGGGGCAACAACTAATGAAAAACTGTTTTTT CASSQWTGATTNEKLFF
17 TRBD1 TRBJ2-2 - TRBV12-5 TGTGCTAGTGGTCCCGGGACAGTTATTGGGGACACCGGGGAGCTGTTTTTT CASGPGTVIGDTGELFF
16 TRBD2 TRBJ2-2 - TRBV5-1 TGCGCCAGCAGCTTGTGGGGACTAGCGGGGAAAAGGGAGCTGTTTTTT CASSLWGLAGKRELFF
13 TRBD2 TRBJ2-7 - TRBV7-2 TGTGCCAGCAGCCCCCGGGGGGTCAGCGAGCAGTACTTC CASSPRGVSEQYF
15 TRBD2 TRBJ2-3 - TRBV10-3 TGTGCCATCAGTGAGTGGCTAGCGGGAGCGGATACGCAGTATTTT CAISEWLAGADTQYF
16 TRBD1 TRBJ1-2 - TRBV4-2 TGTGCCAGCAGCCCACAGACCCGATCTACAGGGGTGGGCTACACCTTC CASSPQTRSTGVGYTF
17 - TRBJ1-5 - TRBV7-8 TGTGCCAGCAGCTTCACCCTGGGGGGGTTGAGCAATCAGCCCCAGCATTTT CASSFTLGGLSNQPQHF
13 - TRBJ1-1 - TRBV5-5 TGTGCCAGCAGCTGGACACCTAACACTGAAGCTTTCTTT CASSWTPNTEAFF
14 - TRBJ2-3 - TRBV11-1 TGTGCCAGCAGCTTAGCGGCTAGCCCAGATACGCAGTATTTT CASSLAASPDTQYF
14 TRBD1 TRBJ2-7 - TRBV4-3 TGCGCCAGCAGCCAAGCTCAGGGGGCCTACGAGCAGTACTTC CASSQAQGAYEQYF
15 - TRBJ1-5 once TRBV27 TGTGCCAGCAGTTCCGGGACCCCCACCAGTCAGCCCCAGCATTTT CASSSGTPTSQPQHF
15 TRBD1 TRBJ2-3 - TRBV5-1 TGCGCCAGCAGCTTGGGGTGGACAGGGGGAGATACGCAGTATTTT CASSLGWTGGDTQYF
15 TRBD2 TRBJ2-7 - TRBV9 TGTGCCAGCAGCGTAGGCCTAGCGGCTTCCTACGAGCAGTACTTC CASSVGLAASYEQYF
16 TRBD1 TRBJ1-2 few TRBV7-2 TGTGCCAGCAGCTTAGGGGGACAGGGGGCTAACTATGGCTACACCTTC CASSLGGQGANYGYTF
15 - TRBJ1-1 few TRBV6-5 TGTGCCAGCAGTTACTCTTCGGCACCGAACACTGAAGCTTTCTTT CASSYSSAPNTEAFF
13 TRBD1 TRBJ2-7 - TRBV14 TGTGCCAGCAGCCTCCGACAGGGCTACGAGCAGTACTTC CASSLRQGYEQYF
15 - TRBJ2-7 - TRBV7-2 TGTGCCAGCAGCTTAGAGGAAGGAAGCTCCTACGAGCAGTACTTC CASSLEEGSSYEQYF
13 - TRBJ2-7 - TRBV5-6 TGTGCCAGCAGCTTGAGTCCTACACCGGGGCAGTACTTC CASSLSPTPGQYF
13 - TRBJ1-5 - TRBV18 TGTGCCAGCTCAGCTGATCAACTTCAGCCCCAGCATTTT CASSADQLQPQHF
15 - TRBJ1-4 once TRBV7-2 TGTGCCAGCAGCTCCACACCTGCAACTAATGAAAAACTGTTTTTT CASSSTPATNEKLFF
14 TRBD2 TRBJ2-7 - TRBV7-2 TGTGCCAGCAGCTTGACTAGCGGGGGGGTGAAGCAGTACTTC CASSLTSGGVKQYF
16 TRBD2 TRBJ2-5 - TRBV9 TGTGCCAGCAGCGTTGGGAGCGGGAGGATACAAGAGACCCAGTACTTC CASSVGSGRIQETQYF
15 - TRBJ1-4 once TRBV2 TGTGCCAGCAGGATCACCGGGACGGAGAATGAAAAACTGTTTTTT CASRITGTENEKLFF
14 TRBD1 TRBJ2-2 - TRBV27 TGTGCCAGCAGAGGACAGGGGAACACCGGGGAGCTGTTTTTT CASRGQGNTGELFF
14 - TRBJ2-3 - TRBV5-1 TGCGCCAGCAGCTTAGGGACTAGCACAGATACGCAGTATTTT CASSLGTSTDTQYF
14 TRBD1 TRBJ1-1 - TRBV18 TGTGCCAGCTCACCACTACGGGACAGTACTGAAGCTTTCTTT CASSPLRDSTEAFF
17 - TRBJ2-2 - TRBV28 TGTGCCAGCAGTTTACGGGACGGACGAACTAGCACCGGGGAGCTGTTTTTT CASSLRDGRTSTGELFF
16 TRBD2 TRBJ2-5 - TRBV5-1 TGCGCCAGCAGCTTACCTAGCGGGAGTAACCAAGAGACCCAGTACTTC CASSLPSGSNQETQYF
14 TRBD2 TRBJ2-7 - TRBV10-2 TGCGCCAGCGTAGCGGGCCCTATCTCCTACGAGCAGTACTTC CASVAGPISYEQYF
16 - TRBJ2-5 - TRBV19 TGTGCCAGTAGTATACGGCCCCGGGAAGGGGGAGAGACCCAGTACTTC CASSIRPREGGETQYF
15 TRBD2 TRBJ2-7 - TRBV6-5 TGTGCCAGCACCCGGACTAGCGGGTCCTCCTACGAGCAGTACTTC CASTRTSGSSYEQYF
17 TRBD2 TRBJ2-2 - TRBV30 TGTGCCTGGAGAGCCAATGCTAGCGGGAGAGTGGCCGGGGAGCTGTTTTTT CAWRANASGRVAGELFF
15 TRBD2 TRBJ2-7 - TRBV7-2 TGTGCCAGCAGCTTAGAGGTAACGGGAGGGTACGAGCAGTACTTC CASSLEVTGGYEQYF
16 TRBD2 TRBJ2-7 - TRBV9 TGTGCCAGCAGCGCAACGGGACTAGCGGGCTTTTACGAGCAGTACTTC CASSATGLAGFYEQYF
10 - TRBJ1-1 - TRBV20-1 TGCAGTGCCTGGGTGTCCAAAGCTTTCTTT CSAWVSKAFF
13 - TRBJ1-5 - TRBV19 TGTGCCAGTAGTTTACTAGGCAATCAGCCCCAGCATTTT CASSLLGNQPQHF
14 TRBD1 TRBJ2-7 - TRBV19 TGTGCCAGCCAATACCTCAGGGGGCCCTACGAGCAGTACTTC CASQYLRGPYEQYF
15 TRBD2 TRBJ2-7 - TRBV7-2 TGTGCCAGCAGCGCCGCTAGCGGGAGGGTCTACGAGCAGTACTTC CASSAASGRVYEQYF
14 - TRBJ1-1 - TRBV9 TGTGCCAGCACCAAGAGCCGCATGAACACTGAAGCTTTCTTT CASTKSRMNTEAFF
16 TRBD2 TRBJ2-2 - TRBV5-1 TGCGCCAGCAGGACTAGCGGGAGCGGGGACACCGGGGAGCTGTTTTTT CASRTSGSGDTGELFF
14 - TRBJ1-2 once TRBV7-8 TGTGCCAGCAGCTCCGGCGGGGATAACTATGGCTACACCTTC CASSSGGDNYGYTF